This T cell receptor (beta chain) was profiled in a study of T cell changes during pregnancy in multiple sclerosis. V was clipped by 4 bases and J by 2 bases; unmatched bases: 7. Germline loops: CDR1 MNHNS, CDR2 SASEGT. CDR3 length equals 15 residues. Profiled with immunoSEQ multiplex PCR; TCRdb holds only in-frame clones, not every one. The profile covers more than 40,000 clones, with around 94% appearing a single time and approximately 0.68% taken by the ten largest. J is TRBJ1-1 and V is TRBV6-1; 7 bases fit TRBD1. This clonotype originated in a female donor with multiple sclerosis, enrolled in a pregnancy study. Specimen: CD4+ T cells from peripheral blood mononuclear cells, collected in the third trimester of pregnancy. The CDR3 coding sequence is TGTGCCAGCAGTGTAGGGGGCTCGGGAAACACTGAAGCTTTCTTT. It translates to CASSVGGSGNTEAFF.